This T cell receptor beta chain was obtained from a study of T cell responses to AZD1222 COVID-19 vaccine. Study-wide results and limits: The sample set comprised mostly white British donors with more females, and clonal diversity was possibly underestimated. A reported finding is that nearly half of spike-specific TCRs target unmutated variant regions. It was only after the peak T cell response that any repertoires were sampled.

Germline V gene sequence: CDR1 MNHEY, CDR2 SMNVEV (reference sequence). The CDR3 spans 14 residues. In the case of this clone: Its antigen is still unknown. A read error may account for a junction end that differs from germline.

Clones were sequenced by immunoSEQ multiplex PCR, and TCRdb holds only the in-frame ones, with some missing. The table lists some 180,000 clones, 85% to 95% of them singletons. The sequencing used peripheral blood, collected 28 days after the second dose of the MenACWY control vaccine. J is TRBJ1-2 and V is TRBV27, with no clear D. The clonotype was recovered from an adult who received the MenACWY meningococcal vaccine as a control. CDR3 nucleotides: TGTGCCAGCGGTTTGACTCGAGGGAACTATGGCTACACCTTC. Translating it yields CASGLTRGNYGYTF.